This T cell receptor (beta chain) derives from a study of lymphopenia after photon versus proton radiotherapy (dated by TCRdb to the late 2010s). Concerning the study at large: In patients with gastrointestinal tumors who developed high-grade lymphopenia, the study compared the immunological effects of photon radiation therapy with those of proton radiation therapy. The goal of the study was to characterize the differences between the two radiation modalities in how they affect the immune system. The cohort comprised more than 15 patients with gastrointestinal tumors who received either photon or proton therapy and then developed lymphopenia. Paper-wide results and their limitations: Across the cohort, among patients who died, a greater drop in TCR diversity after the nadir was inversely correlated with overall survival time. During treatment, patients who received proton therapy stayed relatively stable, whereas patients who received photon therapy lost naive T cells and TCR diversity and gained effector/memory populations. After the lymphocyte count nadir, oligoclonal expansion, especially of CD8+ Temra cells, was observed in photon-treated repertoires, and the drop in diversity was driven by this expansion. The survival association was assessed only in patients who died, and the authors presented better survival with proton therapy as a possibility rather than a demonstrated result.

Sequences MNHEY (CDR1) and SMNVEV (CDR2) are obtained from the germline V gene (reference sequence). V drops 4 bases and J drops 2 bases, leaving 14 bases in between. The CDR3 measures 15 amino acids from cysteine to phenylalanine. CDR3 DNA is the only sequence kept; it has 45 bases, read in frame from the first base. Preparation of the library involved the immunoSEQ multiplex PCR assay. Deep sequencing of rearranged TCR beta loci, alongside multiparametric flow cytometry, was used to profile T cell repertoires. TCRdb carries this immuneACCESS record with in-frame sequences only. Its versions omit some clonotypes, under half of them owing to an unresolved V gene in the studies checked, with the rest unexplained. The sample table holds 150,000 or so clones, of which around 85% were seen once. Together, the top ten hold about 4.7% of the sample. Notes on this clone: The target of this receptor is not known. No per-base quality is available; no much larger clone lies one base away.

This clonotype was sampled from a man over 45 with gastric cancer. Here the chain combines TRBV27 and TRBJ1-2; TRBD1 is possibly the D segment (5 matching bases). The input for sequencing was peripheral blood, taken from a patient treated with photon-based radiotherapy. The DNA sequence is TGTGCCAGCAGTTCCCGGGGGACTGAGAACTATGGCTACACCTTC. Translated, it reads CASSSRGTENYGYTF.